A single sample gave rise to the 6 T cell receptor beta chains below, sequenced in a study of OX40 agonist ivuxolimab in advanced cancers. Some clones are missing from TCRdb's copy, which holds only in-frame ones; the method was immunoSEQ multiplex PCR. The table shows over 25,000 clones, with about 85% occurring only once. The sequenced sample was CD4+ or CD8+ T cells sorted from blood, obtained in a trial of the OX40 agonist ivuxolimab. These receptors were obtained from an adult with an advanced solid tumor such as melanoma, head and neck, liver or kidney cancer.

This clone was detected a few times. CDR3 bases: TGTGCCAGCAGCCCATCGAGTGCCTATGGCTACACCTTC. Amino acid sequence: CASSPSSAYGYTF. The rearrangement uses TRBV7-9 and TRBJ1-2; D gene uncertain. The CDR3 length is 13 residues. Trimming took 5 bases from V and 4 from J, leaving 11 bases between them. Germline loops: CDR1 SEHNR, CDR2 FQNEAQ (reference sequence).

This rearrangement joins TRBV28 to TRBJ2-1, with D maybe TRBD1 (6 bases). Per the germline V gene, CDR1 is MDHEN and CDR2 is SYDVKM. This CDR3 contains 16 residues. Trimming stripped 1 base from V and 6 bases from J, with 16 bases between. The CDR3 spells CASSLFLLAGVNEQFF. CDR3 DNA sequence: TGTGCCAGCAGTTTATTCCTATTGGCAGGGGTCAATGAGCAGTTCTTC.

The gene calls are TRBV19 and TRBJ2-6; 7 bases align to TRBD1. With V trimmed by 3 bases and J by 5 bases, 10 bases remained unmatched. CDR1 and CDR2 (germline): LNHDA, SQIVND (reference sequence). This CDR3 has 17 amino acids. CDR3 nucleotides: TGTGCCAGTAGTATGGGGACAGCTAACGCGCGGGCCAACGTCCTGACTTTC. Protein product: CASSMGTANARANVLTF.

This clone showed up just once. V usage is TRBV9 and J usage is TRBJ1-6; D unclear. Trimming left V 3 bases short and J 0 bases short, with 7 bases between. CDR1 and CDR2 (germline): SGDLS, YYNGEE. This CDR3 contains 15 residues. The CDR3 is CASSGSTSYNSPLHF. The DNA for the CDR3 is TGTGCCAGCAGCGGGTCAACCTCCTATAATTCACCCCTCCACTTT.

This chain joins TRBV9 and TRBJ1-6, with a possible D match to TRBD1 (6 bases). Trimming took 4 bases from V and 9 from J, leaving 17 bases between them. The CDR3 runs 15 residues. The germline CDR1 and CDR2 sequences are SGDLS and YYNGEE. CDR3 in DNA: TGTGCCAGCAGCACAGGGTGGGCTGCAGGTTCACCCCTCCACTTT. Translated, it gives CASSTGWAAGSPLHF.

V usage is TRBV7-9 and J usage is TRBJ1-2, with D hard to call. This CDR3 spans 13 amino acids. Trimming stripped 5 bases from V and 4 bases from J, with 11 bases between. The V gene's germline CDR1 is SEHNR and CDR2 FQNEAQ (reference sequence). The CDR3: CASSLGIPYGYTF. The CDR3 DNA follows: TGTGCCAGCAGCCTAGGGATTCCCTATGGCTACACCTTC.